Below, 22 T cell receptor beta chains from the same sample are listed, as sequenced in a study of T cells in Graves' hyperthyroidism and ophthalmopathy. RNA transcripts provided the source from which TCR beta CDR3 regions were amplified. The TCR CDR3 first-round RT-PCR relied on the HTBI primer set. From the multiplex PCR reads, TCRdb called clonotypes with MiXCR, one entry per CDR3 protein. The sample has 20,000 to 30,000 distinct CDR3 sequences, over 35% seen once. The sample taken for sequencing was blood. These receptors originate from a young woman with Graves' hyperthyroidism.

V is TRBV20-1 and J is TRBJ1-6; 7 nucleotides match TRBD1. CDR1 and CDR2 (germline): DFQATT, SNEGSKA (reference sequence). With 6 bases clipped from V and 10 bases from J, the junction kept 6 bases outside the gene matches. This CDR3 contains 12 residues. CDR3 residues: CSAPTGSSPLHF. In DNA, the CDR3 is TGCAGTGCACCGACAGGGTCCTCACCCCTCCACTTT.

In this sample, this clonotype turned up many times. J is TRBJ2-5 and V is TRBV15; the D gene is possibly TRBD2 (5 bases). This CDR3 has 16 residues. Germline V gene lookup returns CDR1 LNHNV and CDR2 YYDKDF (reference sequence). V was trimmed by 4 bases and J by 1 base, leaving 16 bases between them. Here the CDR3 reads CATSTPRLAGQETQYF. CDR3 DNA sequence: TGTGCCACCAGCACCCCCAGACTGGCGGGCCAAGAGACCCAGTACTTC.

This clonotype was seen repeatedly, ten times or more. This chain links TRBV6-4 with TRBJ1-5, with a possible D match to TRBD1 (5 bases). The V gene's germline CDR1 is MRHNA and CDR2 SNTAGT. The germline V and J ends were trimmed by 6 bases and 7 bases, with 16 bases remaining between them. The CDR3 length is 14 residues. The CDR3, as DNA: TGTGCCAGCAGCTCCGGGCCCGGGGCACAGCCCCAGCATTTT. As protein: CASSSGPGAQPQHF.

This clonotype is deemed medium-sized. CDR3 DNA: TGCAGCGTTGATCGGCAAAGTCTGATGGAGACCACAGATACGCAGTATTTT. It yields the protein CSVDRQSLMETTDTQYF. The chain couples TRBV29-1 to TRBJ2-3; no firm D call. Germline V gene data show CDR1 as SQVTM and CDR2 as ANQGSEA. Trimming took off 3 bases at V and 2 bases at J, with 21 bases between the two ends. The CDR3 is made up of 17 amino acids.

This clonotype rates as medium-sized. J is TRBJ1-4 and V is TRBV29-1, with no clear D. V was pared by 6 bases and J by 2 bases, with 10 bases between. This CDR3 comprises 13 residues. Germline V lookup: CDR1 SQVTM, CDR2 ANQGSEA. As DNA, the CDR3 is TGCAGCGTGAACCTCGGGACTAATGAAAAACTGTTTTTT. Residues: CSVNLGTNEKLFF.

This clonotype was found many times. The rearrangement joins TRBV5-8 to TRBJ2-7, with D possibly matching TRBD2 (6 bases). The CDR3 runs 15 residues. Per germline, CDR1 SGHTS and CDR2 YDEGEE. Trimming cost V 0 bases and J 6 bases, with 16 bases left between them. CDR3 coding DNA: TGTGCCAGCAGCTTGGACCGGGGGTATCGGAGCGAGCAGTACTTC. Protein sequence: CASSLDRGYRSEQYF.

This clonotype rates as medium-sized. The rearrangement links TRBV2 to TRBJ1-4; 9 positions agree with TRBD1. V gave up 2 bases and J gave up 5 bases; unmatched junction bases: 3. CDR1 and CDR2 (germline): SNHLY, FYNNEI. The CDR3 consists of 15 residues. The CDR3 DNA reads TGTGCCAGCAGTGAATCCGGGACAGGGAATGAAAAACTGTTTTTT. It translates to CASSESGTGNEKLFF. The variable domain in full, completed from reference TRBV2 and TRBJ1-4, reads EPEVTQTPSHQVTQMGQEVILRCVPISNHLYFYWYRQILGQKVEFLVSFYNNEISEKSEIFDDQFSVERPDGSNFTLKIRSTKLEDSAMYFCASSESGTGNEKLFFGSGTQLSVL.

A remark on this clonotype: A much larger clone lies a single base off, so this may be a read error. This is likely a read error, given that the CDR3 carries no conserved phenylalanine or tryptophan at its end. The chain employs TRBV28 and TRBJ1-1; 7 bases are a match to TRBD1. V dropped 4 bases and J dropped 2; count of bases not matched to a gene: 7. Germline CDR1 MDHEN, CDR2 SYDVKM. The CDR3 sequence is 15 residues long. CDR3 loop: CASSSTGRGNTEAFL. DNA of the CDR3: TGTGCCAGCAGTTCGACAGGGCGGGGAAACACTGAAGCTTTCCTT.

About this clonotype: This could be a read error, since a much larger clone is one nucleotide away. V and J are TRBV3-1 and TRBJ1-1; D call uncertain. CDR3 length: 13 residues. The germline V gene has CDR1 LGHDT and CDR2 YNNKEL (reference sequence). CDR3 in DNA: TGTGCCAGCAGCCTACGGGGAGACACTGAAGCTTGCTTT. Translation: CASSLRGDTEACF. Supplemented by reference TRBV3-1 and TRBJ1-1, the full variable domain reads DTAVSQTPKYLVTQMGNDKSIKCEQNLGHDTMYWYKQDSKKFLKIMFSYNNKELIINETVPNRFSPKSPDKAHLNLHINSLELGDSAVYFCASSLRGDTEACFGQGTRLTVV.

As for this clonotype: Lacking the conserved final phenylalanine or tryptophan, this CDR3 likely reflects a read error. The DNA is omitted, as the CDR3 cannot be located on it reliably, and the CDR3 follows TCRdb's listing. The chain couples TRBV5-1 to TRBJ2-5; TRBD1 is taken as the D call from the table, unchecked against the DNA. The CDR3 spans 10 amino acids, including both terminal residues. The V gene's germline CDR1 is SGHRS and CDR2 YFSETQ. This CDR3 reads CATRSQPLNT.

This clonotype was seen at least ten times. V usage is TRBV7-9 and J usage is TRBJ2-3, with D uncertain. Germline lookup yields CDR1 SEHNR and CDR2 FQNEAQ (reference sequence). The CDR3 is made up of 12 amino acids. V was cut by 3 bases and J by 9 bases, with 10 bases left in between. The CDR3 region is CASSLGIETQYF. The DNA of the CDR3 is TGTGCCAGCAGCTTGGGCATAGAAACGCAGTATTTT.

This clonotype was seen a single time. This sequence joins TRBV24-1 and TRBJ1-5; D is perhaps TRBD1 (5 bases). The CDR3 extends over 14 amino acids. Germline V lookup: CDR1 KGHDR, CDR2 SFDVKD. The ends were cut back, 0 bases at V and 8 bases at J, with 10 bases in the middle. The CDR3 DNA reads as TGTGCCACCAGTGATTTGACGGGGGTGGAGCCCCAGCATTTT. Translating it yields CATSDLTGVEPQHF.

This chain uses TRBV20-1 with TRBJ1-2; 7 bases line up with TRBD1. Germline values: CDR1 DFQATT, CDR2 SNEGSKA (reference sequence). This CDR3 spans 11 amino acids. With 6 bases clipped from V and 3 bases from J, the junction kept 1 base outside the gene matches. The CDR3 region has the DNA TGCAGTGCCAGGGGGGACTATGGCTACACCTTC. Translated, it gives CSARGDYGYTF.

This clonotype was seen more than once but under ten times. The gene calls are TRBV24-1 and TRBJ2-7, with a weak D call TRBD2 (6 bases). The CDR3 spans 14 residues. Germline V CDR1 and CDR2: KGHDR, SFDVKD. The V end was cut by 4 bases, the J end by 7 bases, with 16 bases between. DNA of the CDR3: TGTGCCACCAGTGACCCCCGACTAGATCGTGAGCAGTACTTC. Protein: CATSDPRLDREQYF.

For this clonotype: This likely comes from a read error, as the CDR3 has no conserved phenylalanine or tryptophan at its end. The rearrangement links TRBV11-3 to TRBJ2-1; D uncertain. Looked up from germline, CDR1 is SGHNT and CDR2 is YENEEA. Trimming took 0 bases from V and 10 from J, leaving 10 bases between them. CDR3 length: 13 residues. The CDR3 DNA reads TGTGCCAGCAGCTTAGAGGGAATTGAGGAGCAGTTCTGC. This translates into CASSLEGIEEQFC.

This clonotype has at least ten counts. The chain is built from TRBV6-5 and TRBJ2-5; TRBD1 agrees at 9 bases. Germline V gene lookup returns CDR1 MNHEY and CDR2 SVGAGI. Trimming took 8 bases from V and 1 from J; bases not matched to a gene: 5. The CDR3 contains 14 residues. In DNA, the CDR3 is TGTGCCAGCGGAGAGACAGGGGGCCAAGAGACCCAGTACTTC. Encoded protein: CASGETGGQETQYF.

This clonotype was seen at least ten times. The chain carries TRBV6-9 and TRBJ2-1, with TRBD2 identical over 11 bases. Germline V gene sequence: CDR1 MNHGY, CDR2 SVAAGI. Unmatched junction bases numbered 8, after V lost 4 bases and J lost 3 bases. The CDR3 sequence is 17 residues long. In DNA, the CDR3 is TGTGCCAGCAGTTCCCTACGGGGGACTAGCGGCTACAATGAGCAGTTCTTC. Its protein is CASSSLRGTSGYNEQFF.

This CDR3 is CSGGTGGDEQFF. The CDR3 DNA reads TGCAGTGGGGGGACAGGGGGCGATGAGCAGTTCTTC. The chain has TRBV20-1 and TRBJ2-1; TRBD1 aligns across 12 bases. After removal of 7 bases from V and 8 bases from J, the junction contained 3 bases not matched to a gene. Looked up from germline, CDR1 is DFQATT and CDR2 is SNEGSKA (reference sequence). This CDR3 is built from 12 residues.

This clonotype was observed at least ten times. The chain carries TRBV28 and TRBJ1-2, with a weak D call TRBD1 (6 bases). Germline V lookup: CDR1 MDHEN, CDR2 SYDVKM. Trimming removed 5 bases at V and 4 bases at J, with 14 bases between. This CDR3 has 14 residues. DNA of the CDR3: TGTGCCAGCAGTCCCTCAGGGGCGTTCTATGGCTACACCTTC. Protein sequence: CASSPSGAFYGYTF.

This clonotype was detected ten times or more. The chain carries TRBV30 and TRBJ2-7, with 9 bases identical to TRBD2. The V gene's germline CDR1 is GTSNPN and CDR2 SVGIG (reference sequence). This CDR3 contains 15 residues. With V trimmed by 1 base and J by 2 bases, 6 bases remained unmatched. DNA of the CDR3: TGTGCCTGGAGTGGAGGACTAGCGAACCCCTACGAGCAGTACTTC. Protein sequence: CAWSGGLANPYEQYF.

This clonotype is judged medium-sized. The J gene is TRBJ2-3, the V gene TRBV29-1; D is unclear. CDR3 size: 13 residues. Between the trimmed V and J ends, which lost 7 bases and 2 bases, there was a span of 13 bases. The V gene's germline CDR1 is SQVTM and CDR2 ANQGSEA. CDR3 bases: TGCAGCGGTGGACGGCAAAACACAGATACGCAGTATTTT. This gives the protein CSGGRQNTDTQYF.

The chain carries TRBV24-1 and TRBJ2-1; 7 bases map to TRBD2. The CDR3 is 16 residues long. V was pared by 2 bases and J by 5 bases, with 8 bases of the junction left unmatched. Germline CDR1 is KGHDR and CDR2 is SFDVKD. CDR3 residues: CATSDSSGEMNNEQFF. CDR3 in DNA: TGTGCCACCAGTGATTCGAGCGGGGAAATGAACAATGAGCAGTTCTTC.